These 21 T cell receptor delta chains came from one sample sequenced in a study of gamma-delta chains in newborns, infants, children. TCRdb re-processed the reads using CATT. The sample lists more than 9,000 delta-chain clones, about 8.2% occurring once. The material sequenced was blood. All receptors come from a child who was a newborn, infant or young child, either healthy, febrile or measles-vaccinated (not recorded which).

This clone has more than one count but fewer than ten. V usage is TRDV1 and J usage is TRDJ1; 12 positions match TRDD3. The V and J ends lost 3 bases and 2 bases, in that order; junction bases with no gene match: 22. The CDR3 spans 22 residues. CDR1 is TSWWSYY and CDR2 is QGS in the germline V gene. The CDR3 region is CALGDLFLDELYWGIPTDKLIF. The CDR3 nucleotides are TGTGCTCTTGGGGACCTCTTCCTAGACGAACTATACTGGGGGATACCGACCGATAAACTCATCTTT.

This clone was detected a few times. TCRdb records a much larger clone's protein for this DNA, with a difference at residue 6 that likely arises from a read error; the protein given is the translation of the DNA. This chain joins TRDV2 and TRDJ1; 12 bases are shared with TRDD3. Trimming removed 3 bases from V and 9 bases from J; junction bases left unmatched: 7. Germline V gives CDR1 GEAIGNYY, CDR2 EKD. The CDR3 is 14 residues long. In nucleotides, the CDR3 is TGTGCCTGTGACCCAGCACTGGGGGATACCCAACTCATCTTT. Amino acids: CACDPALGDTQLIF.

Notes on this clone: At one end the junction does not follow the germline gene, possibly because of a read error. The rearrangement uses TRDV2 and TRDJ1; 13 bases align to TRDD3. The length of the CDR3 is 20 residues. Germline CDR1 and CDR2: GEAIGNYY and EKD. CDR3 loop: CARDPLALGDTGRGTDKLIF. CDR3 bases: TGTGCCCGTGACCCGCTCGCACTGGGGGATACGGGCCGTGGCACCGATAAACTCATCTTT.

The gene calls are TRDV2 and TRDJ2; 7 nucleotides line up with TRDD3. CDR1 is GEAIGNYY, CDR2 EKD, per germline. The V and J ends lost 3 bases and 8 bases, in that order; junction bases with no gene match: 23. The CDR3 is 19 amino acids. The CDR3 region has the DNA TGTGCCTGTGACCCCCTGTGGCGGCGTACTGGGGAGGGGTTGGCACAACTCTTCTTT. This sequence encodes CACDPLWRRTGEGLAQLFF.

DNA of the CDR3: TGTGCCTGTGACGCTCTACTGGGGGAAGAAACCTTGAGCTCCTGGGACACCCGACAGATGTTTTTC. Translated, it gives CACDALLGEETLSSWDTRQMFF. The chain employs TRDV2 and TRDJ3; 9 nucleotides align to TRDD3. Germline V lookup: CDR1 GEAIGNYY, CDR2 EKD. CDR3 length: 22 residues. The junction had 17 bases not matched to a gene; V was cut back by 3 bases and J by 0 bases.

In this sample, this clone turned up a few times. V usage is TRDV2 and J usage is TRDJ3; 10 positions agree with TRDD3. The ends lost 8 bases at V and 4 bases at J; junction bases unmatched: 13. The germline gives CDR1 GEAIGNYY, CDR2 EKD. The CDR3 has 18 amino acids. The CDR3 reads CAYYVLGDPEWDTRQMFF. The DNA for the CDR3 is TGTGCCTACTACGTACTGGGGGATCCGGAGTGGGACACCCGACAGATGTTTTTC.

For this clone: Because the CDR3's place on the DNA is in doubt, the DNA is left out and the CDR3 is given as listed by TCRdb. This chain connects TRDV1 to TRDJ1; TRDD3 is the table's D call and was not checked against the DNA. Ends included, the CDR3 has 15 residues. CDR1 TSWWSYY and CDR2 QGS come from the germline V gene. CDR3 region: CALGVNLGEADKLIF.

This clone turned up a few times. A read error likely explains why the TCRdb protein, taken from a much larger clone, differs from this DNA's translation at residue 13; the protein shown is translated from the DNA. In DNA form, the CDR3 reads TGTGCCTGTGACACCGTACTGGGGGATAGCTCCTGGGGCACCCGACAGATGTTTTTC. It translates to CACDTVLGDSSWGTRQMFF. V is TRDV2 and J is TRDJ3; 11 nucleotides match TRDD3. The CDR3 consists of 19 residues. CDR1 is GEAIGNYY, CDR2 EKD, per germline.

As for this clone: A much larger clonotype is one base distant, so this may be a read error. At the DNA level, this CDR3 is encoded by other sequences in the same sample as well. The V gene is TRDV2, the J gene TRDJ1; 12 nucleotides align to TRDD3. CDR3 length equals 17 residues. Looked up from germline, CDR1 is GEAIGNYY and CDR2 is EKD. J gave up 5 bases and V 3 bases, and 12 bases lay outside the gene matches. CDR3 sequence reads: CACDPGLGDTITDKLIF. The CDR3 region has the DNA TGTGCCTGTGACCCCGGACTGGGGGATACCATCACTGATAAACTCATCTTT.

This clone was detected a few times. This rearrangement joins TRDV2 to TRDJ1; TRDD3 matches 7 bases. Germline values: CDR1 GEAIGNYY, CDR2 EKD. V shed 0 bases, J shed 0 bases, and the junction held 6 bases outside the gene matches. This CDR3 has 16 amino acids. CDR3 in amino acids: CACDTLGVQYTDKLIF. In DNA form, the CDR3 reads TGTGCCTGTGACACCCTGGGGGTTCAGTACACCGATAAACTCATCTTT.

The chain carries TRDV2 and TRDJ3, with 10 nucleotides matching TRDD3. This CDR3 is built from 21 residues. Germline trimming cut 0 bases from V and 0 bases from J; bases unmatched to any gene: 10. Germline CDR1 GEAIGNYY, CDR2 EKD. The CDR3: CACDTLNPWGISSWDTRQMFF. DNA for the CDR3: TGTGCCTGTGACACCTTAAACCCCTGGGGGATAAGCTCCTGGGACACCCGACAGATGTTTTTC.

This clone was counted between two and nine times. This chain connects TRDV2 to TRDJ1, with 12 nucleotides matching TRDD3. This CDR3 region has 22 residues. CDR1 is GEAIGNYY, CDR2 EKD, per germline. With V trimmed by 0 bases and J by 0 bases, 19 bases remained unmatched. The CDR3 DNA is TGTGCCTGTGACACCGTCCCACTGGGGGATACTACGCGGGGTCCGTACACCGATAAACTCATCTTT. It specifies CACDTVPLGDTTRGPYTDKLIF.

V gene TRAV29/DV5 combines with J gene TRDJ3; D is possibly TRDD2 or TRDD3 (9 bases each). Germline V gene lookup returns CDR1 NSMFDY and CDR2 ISSIKDK. The CDR3 contains 25 residues. V was cut by 1 base and J by 0 bases, with 35 bases left in between. The CDR3 nucleotides read TGTGCAGCAAGCCGTAACCTTCCTACGGGGATACGCCAACCGAGCGTCTCCTGGGACACCCGACAGATGTTTTTC. Protein product: CAASRNLPTGIRQPSVSWDTRQMFF.

The rearrangement links TRDV2 to TRDJ1; TRDD3 is a possible D gene (5 bases). Trimming stripped 3 bases from V and 11 bases from J, with 24 bases between. CDR1 GEAIGNYY and CDR2 EKD come from the germline V gene. There are 15 residues in the CDR3. The CDR3 is CACDLLGKGESDLIF. The CDR3 nucleotides read TGTGCCTGTGACCTCTTAGGCAAAGGGGAGTCGGATCTCATCTTT.

By share, this clone counts as medium-sized. Other DNA sequences in the same sample also yield this CDR3. The chain carries TRDV2 and TRDJ1, with 13 bases that match TRDD3. The ends lost 3 bases at V and 0 bases at J; junction bases unmatched: 9. CDR1 GEAIGNYY and CDR2 EKD come from the germline V gene. This CDR3 contains 18 residues. The CDR3 is CACDPVLGDTRYTDKLIF. DNA for the CDR3: TGTGCCTGTGACCCCGTACTGGGGGATACGCGATACACCGATAAACTCATCTTT.

The chain recombines TRDV2 with TRDJ3; TRDD3 matches at 13 bases. V lost 0 bases to trimming and J lost 0 bases; unmatched junction nucleotides: 7. The CDR3 totals 21 residues. The V gene's germline CDR1 is GEAIGNYY and CDR2 EKD. The CDR3 nucleotides read TGTGCCTGTGACACCGTTTCACTGGGGGATACGAGCTCCTGGGACACCCGACAGATGTTTTTC. Translating gives CACDTVSLGDTSSWDTRQMFF.

In its sample, this clone was seen a few times. This same CDR3 is encoded by further DNA sequences in the sample. This rearrangement joins TRDV2 to TRDJ3; TRDD3 agrees at 8 bases. The germline gives CDR1 GEAIGNYY, CDR2 EKD. The CDR3 is 16 residues long. The V segment lost 0 bases and the J segment 5 bases; nucleotides outside the gene matches: 2. CDR3 residues: CACDTWGIRDTRQMFF. The CDR3 DNA follows: TGTGCCTGTGACACCTGGGGGATTCGGGACACCCGACAGATGTTTTTC.

With regard to this clone: One junction end disagrees with the germline gene, perhaps due to a read error. The rearrangement joins TRDV1 to TRDJ1; TRDD3 is a possible D gene (6 bases). The CDR3 has 18 amino acids. Per germline, CDR1 TSWWSYY and CDR2 QGS. In nucleotides, the CDR3 is TGTGCTCTTGGGAACTCCCCGCGCCTGTCCGGATACACCGATAAACACATCTTT. Protein: CALGNSPRLSGYTDKHIF.

The chain is built from TRDV1 and TRDJ1; the D gene is possibly TRDD3 (5 bases). The CDR3 consists of 17 residues. Trimming stripped 2 bases from V and 0 bases from J, with 16 bases between. Germline V gives CDR1 TSWWSYY, CDR2 QGS. Here the CDR3 reads CALGERSRGGYTDKLIF. Here the CDR3 DNA reads TGTGCTCTTGGGGAAAGGTCCAGAGGGGGGTACACCGATAAACTCATCTTT.

The chain has TRDV2 and TRDJ3, with 9 bases fitting TRDD3. The CDR3 is 18 residues long. Trimming removed 2 bases from V and 1 base from J; junction bases left unmatched: 5. The germline V gene encodes CDR1 GEAIGNYY and CDR2 EKD. This chain's CDR3 is CACDRTGGKSWDTRQMFF. As DNA, the CDR3 is TGTGCCTGTGACAGGACTGGGGGAAAATCCTGGGACACCCGACAGATGTTTTTC.

This clone was counted between two and nine times. One junction end does not reproduce the germline sequence, and a read error may be involved. This chain joins TRDV2 and TRDJ1; D is unresolved. The CDR3 contains 13 residues. Germline V gene data show CDR1 as GEAIGNYY and CDR2 as EKD. The CDR3 loop reads CACDPVRDDRLIF. The CDR3 DNA reads TGTGCCTGTGACCCAGTAAGGGACGATAGACTCATCTTT.